These 20 T cell receptor beta chains came from one sample sequenced in a study of control samples from healthy donors and cancer patients. Sequenced by immunoSEQ multiplex PCR; TCRdb stores in-frame clones only, minus some. The sample has 170,000 or so clones, roughly nine tenths seen once. Sequenced sample: blood. The receptors derive from a man between 25 and 39 years old in good health.

With regard to this clone: Different DNA sequences within this sample yield the same CDR3. The chain links TRBV28 to TRBJ1-3; D ambiguous. From germline, CDR1 is MDHEN and CDR2 SYDVKM. V was pared by 8 bases and J by 0 bases, with 11 bases between. The CDR3 contains 14 residues. CDR3 coding DNA: TGTGCCAGCCGATCGGGAAGCTCTGGAAACACCATATATTTT. It is translated as CASRSGSSGNTIYF.

The V and J genes are TRBV3-1 (or the pseudogene TRBV3-2) and TRBJ2-2; possibly TRBD2 for D (5 bases). This CDR3 spans 14 amino acids. Trimming shortened V by 0 bases and J by 5 bases, and 7 bases separated the two germline ends. Per germline, CDR1 LGHDT and CDR2 YNNKEL (reference sequence). This chain's CDR3 is CASSQDRGTGELFF. The CDR3 bases are TGTGCCAGCAGCCAAGATCGGGGTACCGGGGAGCTGTTTTTT.

The chain combines TRBV18 with TRBJ2-7, with 7 positions matching TRBD2. There are 15 residues in the CDR3. CDR1 and CDR2 from the germline V gene are KGHSH and LQKENI. After removal of 3 bases from V and 0 bases from J, the junction contained 5 bases not matched to a gene. CDR3 bases: TGTGCCAGCTCACCGGCTAGCGGTAGCTCCTACGAGCAGTACTTC. Protein: CASSPASGSSYEQYF.

The chain is built from TRBV7-6 and TRBJ2-7, with 16 bases that match TRBD2. Trimming at V came to 4 bases and at J to 4 bases, leaving 4 bases not matched to a gene. The CDR3 has 16 residues. Germline V gene data show CDR1 as SGHVS and CDR2 as FNYEAQ. The chain's CDR3 is CASSSGLAGGRYEQYF. The CDR3, as DNA: TGTGCCAGCAGCTCGGGACTAGCGGGAGGGCGATACGAGCAGTACTTC. Full variable domain (missing parts from reference TRBV7-6 and TRBJ2-7): GAGVSQSPRYKVTKRGQDVALRCDPISGHVSLYWYRQALGQGPEFLTYFNYEAQQDKSGLPNDRFSAERPEGSISTLTIQRTEQRDSAMYRCASSSGLAGGRYEQYFGPGTRLTVT.

The chain joins TRBV7-9 to TRBJ1-4, with 9 positions matching TRBD1. V lost 3 bases to trimming and J lost 7 bases; unmatched junction nucleotides: 3. This CDR3 spans 14 amino acids. In germline, CDR1 is SEHNR, CDR2 FQNEAQ (reference sequence). The CDR3 spells CASSFPTGGEKLFF. Here the CDR3 DNA reads TGTGCCAGCAGCTTCCCGACAGGGGGTGAAAAACTGTTTTTT.

The gene calls are TRBV7-7 and TRBJ2-5, with D tentatively TRBD2 (5 bases). CDR1 and CDR2 from the germline V gene are SSHAT and FNYEAQ (reference sequence). CDR3 size: 15 residues. The V gene lost 5 bases and the J gene lost 5 bases, with 18 bases spanning the gap. The CDR3 protein is CASSLGVLVGETQYF. In DNA, the CDR3 is TGTGCCAGCAGCCTGGGAGTCTTGGTCGGGGAGACCCAGTACTTC.

The V gene is TRBV7-2, the J gene TRBJ2-7; D is undetermined. Per the germline V gene, CDR1 is SGHTA and CDR2 is FQGNSA. CDR3 length: 13 residues. Trimming shortened V by 1 base and J by 4 bases, and 8 bases separated the two germline ends. DNA of the CDR3: TGTGCCAGCAGCTTAGGCCCCGGATACGAGCAGTACTTC. This sequence encodes CASSLGPGYEQYF.

This clone was seen a single time. The chain joins TRBV2 to TRBJ2-3; D gene uncertain. Per the germline V gene, CDR1 is SNHLY and CDR2 is FYNNEI. This CDR3 region has 12 residues. Trimming removed 8 bases from V and 6 bases from J, with 12 bases in between. The CDR3, as DNA: TGTGCCAGCCTTACCCGCCCTGATACGCAGTATTTT. It yields the protein CASLTRPDTQYF. The entire variable domain, with the rest obtained from reference TRBV2 and TRBJ2-3, is as follows: EPEVTQTPSHQVTQMGQEVILRCVPISNHLYFYWYRQILGQKVEFLVSFYNNEISEKSEIFDDQFSVERPDGSNFTLKIRSTKLEDSAMYFCASLTRPDTQYFGPGTRLTVL.

The genes are TRBV7-2 and TRBJ1-4; D unclear. The germline V gene encodes CDR1 SGHTA and CDR2 FQGNSA. V gave up 5 bases and J gave up 8 bases, with 18 bases separating them. The CDR3 is 15 residues long. The CDR3 region is CASSPSPGAGEKLFF. The CDR3 nucleotides read TGTGCCAGCAGCCCTTCTCCCGGAGCGGGGGAAAAACTGTTTTTT. The full variable domain, in which reference TRBV7-2 and TRBJ1-4 provide the parts outside the CDR3, is GAGVSQSPSNKVTEKGKDVELRCDPISGHTALYWYRQSLGQGLEFLIYFQGNSAPDKSGLPSDRFSAERTGGSVSTLTIQRTQQEDSAVYLCASSPSPGAGEKLFFGSGTQLSVL.

V and J are TRBV24-1 and TRBJ2-7; D may be TRBD1 (5 bases). CDR1 and CDR2 (germline): KGHDR, SFDVKD. V was pared by 4 bases and J by 3 bases, with 9 bases between. This CDR3 spans 13 amino acids. In nucleotides, the CDR3 is TGTGCCACCAGTGACTCTAGGGGCTACGAGCAGTACTTC. Encoded protein: CATSDSRGYEQYF.

The chain uses TRBV10-3 and TRBJ1-3; D uncertain. The CDR3 consists of 15 residues. The germline V gene encodes CDR1 ENHRY and CDR2 SYGVKD. With 0 bases removed from V and 0 bases from J, the gap between germline ends came to 6 bases. The CDR3 reads CAISESGYSGNTIYF. CDR3 DNA: TGTGCCATCAGTGAGTCGGGGTACTCTGGAAACACCATATATTTT.

The CDR3 sequence: CASSEGASGSYEQYF. The DNA for the CDR3 is TGTGCCAGCAGCGAGGGGGCTAGCGGTTCCTACGAGCAGTACTTC. This rearrangement joins TRBV9 to TRBJ2-7; the D call may be TRBD1 or TRBD2 (7 bases each). This CDR3 contains 15 residues. V was trimmed by 3 bases and J by 1 base, leaving 14 bases between them. CDR1 SGDLS and CDR2 YYNGEE come from the germline V gene. Full variable domain (rest looked up from reference TRBV9 and TRBJ2-7): DSGVTQTPKHLITATGQRVTLRCSPRSGDLSVYWYQQSLDQGLQFLIQYYNGEERAKGNILERFSAQQFPDLHSELNLSSLELGDSALYFCASSEGASGSYEQYFGPGTRLTVT.

This chain connects TRBV6-5 to TRBJ1-1; D unresolved. The V gene lost 2 bases and the J gene lost 0 bases, with 7 bases spanning the gap. Germline CDR1 MNHEY, CDR2 SVGAGI. CDR3 size: 14 residues. CDR3 nucleotides: TGTGCCAGCAGTTACAGAGGGCTGAACACTGAAGCTTTCTTT. It yields the protein CASSYRGLNTEAFF.

The rearrangement uses TRBV6-2 or TRBV6-3 and TRBJ1-5; D might be TRBD1 (6 bases). The CDR3 is 15 amino acids. CDR1 is MNHEY, CDR2 SVGEGT, per germline. V lost 0 bases and J 3 bases, leaving 9 bases between the germline ends. CDR3 sequence reads: CASSYSDRSNQPQHF. CDR3 sequence (DNA): TGTGCCAGCAGTTACTCAGACAGGTCCAATCAGCCCCAGCATTTT.

The chain carries TRBV3-1 (or the pseudogene TRBV3-2) and TRBJ2-5, with 12 bases lining up with TRBD2. J was trimmed by 3 bases and V by 4 bases; bases with no gene match: 12. The germline CDR1 and CDR2 sequences are LGHDT and YNNKEL (reference sequence). The CDR3 covers 18 residues. The CDR3 region has the DNA TGTGCCAGCAGCCCCTATTGGGCTAGCGGGGGGGCCGAAGAGACCCAGTACTTC. Encoded protein: CASSPYWASGGAEETQYF.

The chain uses TRBV5-1 and TRBJ2-1; D might be TRBD2 (5 bases). V lost 3 bases, J lost 4 bases, and 11 bases lay in between. Per germline, CDR1 SGHRS and CDR2 YFSETQ. The CDR3 covers 14 residues. CDR3 bases: TGCGCCAGCAGCTACCGGACTTTATACAATGAGCAGTTCTTC. Translating it yields CASSYRTLYNEQFF.

J is TRBJ1-1 and V is TRBV6-2 or TRBV6-3; D is perhaps TRBD1 (5 bases). With 2 bases removed from V and 5 bases from J, the gap between germline ends came to 12 bases. CDR3 length equals 14 residues. CDR1 MNHEY and CDR2 SVGEGT come from the germline V gene. The CDR3 sequence is CASSYDSGRTEAFF. The CDR3 DNA sequence: TGTGCCAGCAGTTACGATTCAGGGAGGACTGAAGCTTTCTTT.

V usage is TRBV29-1 and J usage is TRBJ2-7, with TRBD2 matching over 11 bases. After removal of 7 bases from V and 2 bases from J, the junction contained 4 bases not matched to a gene. Germline V gives CDR1 SQVTM, CDR2 ANQGSEA. This CDR3 has 13 residues. CDR3 sequence: CSAGTSGPYEQYF. The CDR3 region has the DNA TGCAGCGCAGGGACTAGCGGTCCCTACGAGCAGTACTTC.

This rearrangement joins TRBV6-2 or TRBV6-3 to TRBJ1-1; D might be TRBD1 (5 bases). CDR1 is MNHEY and CDR2 is SVGEGT in the germline V gene. Trimming left V 4 bases short and J 3 bases short, with 6 bases between. The CDR3 runs 12 residues. The CDR3 DNA reads as TGTGCCAGCAGTTGGGGGTACACTGAAGCTTTCTTT. Protein product: CASSWGYTEAFF.

The chain has TRBV6-5 and TRBJ1-3, with a weak D call TRBD1 (5 bases). The germline V gene encodes CDR1 MNHEY and CDR2 SVGAGI. Trimming removed 6 bases from V and 0 bases from J, with 12 bases in between. This CDR3 comprises 15 residues. CDR3 amino acids: CASRRGLISGNTIYF. Here the CDR3 DNA reads TGTGCCAGCAGACGGGGCCTAATCTCTGGAAACACCATATATTTT.